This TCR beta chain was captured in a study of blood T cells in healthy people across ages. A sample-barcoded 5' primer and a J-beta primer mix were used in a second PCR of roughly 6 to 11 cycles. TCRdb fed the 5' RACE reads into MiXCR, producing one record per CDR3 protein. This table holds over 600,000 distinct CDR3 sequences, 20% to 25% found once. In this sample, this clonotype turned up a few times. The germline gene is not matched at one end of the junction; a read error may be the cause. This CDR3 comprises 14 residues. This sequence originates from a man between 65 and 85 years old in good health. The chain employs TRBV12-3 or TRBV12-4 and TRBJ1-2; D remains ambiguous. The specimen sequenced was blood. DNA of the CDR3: TGTGCCAGCAGTTTGGACGGATGGTCCTATCGCTACACCTTC. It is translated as CASSLDGWSYRYTF.